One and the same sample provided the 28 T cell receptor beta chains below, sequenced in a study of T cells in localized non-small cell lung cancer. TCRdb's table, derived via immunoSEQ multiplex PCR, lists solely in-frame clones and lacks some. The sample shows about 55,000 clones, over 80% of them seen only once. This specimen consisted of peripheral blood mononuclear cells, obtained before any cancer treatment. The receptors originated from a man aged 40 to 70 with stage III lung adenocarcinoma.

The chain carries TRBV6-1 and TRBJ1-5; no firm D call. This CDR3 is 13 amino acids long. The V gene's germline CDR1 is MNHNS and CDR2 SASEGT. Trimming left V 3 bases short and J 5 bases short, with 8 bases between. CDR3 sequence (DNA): TGTGCCAGCAGTGATGAAGATTATCAGCCCCAGCATTTT. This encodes CASSDEDYQPQHF.

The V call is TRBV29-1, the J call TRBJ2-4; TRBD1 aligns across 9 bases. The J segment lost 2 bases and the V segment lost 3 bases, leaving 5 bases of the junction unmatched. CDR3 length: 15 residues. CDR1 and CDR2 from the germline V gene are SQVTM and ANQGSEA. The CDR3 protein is CSVDMTGGSKNIQYF. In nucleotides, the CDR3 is TGCAGCGTTGACATGACAGGGGGATCCAAAAACATTCAGTACTTC.

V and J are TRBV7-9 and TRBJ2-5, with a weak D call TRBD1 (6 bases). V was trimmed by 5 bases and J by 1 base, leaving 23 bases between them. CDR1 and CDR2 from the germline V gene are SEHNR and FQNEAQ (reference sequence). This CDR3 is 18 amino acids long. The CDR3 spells CASSITGPDLSFQETQYF. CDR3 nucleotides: TGTGCCAGCAGCATCACAGGGCCCGACTTATCCTTCCAAGAGACCCAGTACTTC. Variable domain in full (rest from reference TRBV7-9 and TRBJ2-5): DTGVSQNPRHKITKRGQNVTFRCDPISEHNRLYWYRQTLGQGPEFLTYFQNEAQLEKSRLLSDRFSAERPKGSFSTLEIQRTEQGDSAMYLCASSITGPDLSFQETQYFGPGTRLLVL.

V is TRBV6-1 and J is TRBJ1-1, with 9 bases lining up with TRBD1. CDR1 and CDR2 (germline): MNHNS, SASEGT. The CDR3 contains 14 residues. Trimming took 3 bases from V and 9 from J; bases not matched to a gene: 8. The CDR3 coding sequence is TGTGCCAGCAGTGAGACCGGGACAGGGTACCAAGCTTTCTTT. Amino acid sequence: CASSETGTGYQAFF.

The chain's CDR3 is CSARTEGYTF. The CDR3 nucleotides are TGCAGCGCTCGGACAGAAGGCTACACCTTC. This chain uses TRBV29-1 with TRBJ1-2; D is possibly TRBD1 (6 bases). The CDR3 is 10 residues long. From germline, CDR1 is SQVTM and CDR2 ANQGSEA. The V end was cut by 7 bases, the J end by 8 bases, with 11 bases between.

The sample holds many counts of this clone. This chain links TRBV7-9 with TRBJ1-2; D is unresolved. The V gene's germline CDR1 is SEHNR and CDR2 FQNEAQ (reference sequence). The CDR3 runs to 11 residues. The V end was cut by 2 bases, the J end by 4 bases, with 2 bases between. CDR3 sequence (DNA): TGTGCCAGCAGCTTAAGCTATGGCTACACCTTC. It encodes CASSLSYGYTF.

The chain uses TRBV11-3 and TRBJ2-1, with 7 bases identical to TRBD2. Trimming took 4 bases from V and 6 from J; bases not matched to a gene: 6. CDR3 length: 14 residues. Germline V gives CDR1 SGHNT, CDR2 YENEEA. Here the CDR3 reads CASSWGLSGNEQFF. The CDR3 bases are TGTGCCAGCAGCTGGGGACTATCGGGCAATGAGCAGTTCTTC. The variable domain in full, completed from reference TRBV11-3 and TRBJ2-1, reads EAGVVQSPRYKIIEKKQPVAFWCNPISGHNTLYWYLQNLGQGPELLIRYENEEAVDDSQLPKDRFSAERLKGVDSTLKIQPAELGDSAVYLCASSWGLSGNEQFFGPGTRLTVL.

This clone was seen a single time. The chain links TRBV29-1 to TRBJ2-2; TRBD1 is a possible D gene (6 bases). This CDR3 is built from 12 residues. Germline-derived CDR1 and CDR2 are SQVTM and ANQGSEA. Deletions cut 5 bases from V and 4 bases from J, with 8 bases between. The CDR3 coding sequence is TGCAGCGTTTCAGGGGTCACCGGGGAGCTGTTTTTT. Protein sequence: CSVSGVTGELFF.

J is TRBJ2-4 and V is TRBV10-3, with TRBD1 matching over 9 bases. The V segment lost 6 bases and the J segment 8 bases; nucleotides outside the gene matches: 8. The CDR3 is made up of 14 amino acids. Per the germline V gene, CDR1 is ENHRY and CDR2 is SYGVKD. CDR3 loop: CAIRQGAEQDIQYF. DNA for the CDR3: TGTGCCATCAGACAGGGGGCCGAGCAGGACATTCAGTACTTC.

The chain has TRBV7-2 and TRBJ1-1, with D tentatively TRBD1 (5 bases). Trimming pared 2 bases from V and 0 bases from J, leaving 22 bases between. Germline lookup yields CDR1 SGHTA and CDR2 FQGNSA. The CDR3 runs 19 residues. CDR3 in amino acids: CASSLPNNRMTSMNTEAFF. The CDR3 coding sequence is TGTGCCAGCAGCTTACCGAATAACAGGATGACCTCGATGAACACTGAAGCTTTCTTT.

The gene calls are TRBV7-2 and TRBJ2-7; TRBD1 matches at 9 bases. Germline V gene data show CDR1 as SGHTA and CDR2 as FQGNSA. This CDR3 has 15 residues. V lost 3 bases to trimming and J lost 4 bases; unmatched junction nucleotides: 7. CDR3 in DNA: TGTGCCAGCAGCTTCAAAGGGACAGGGTCTTACGAGCAGTACTTC. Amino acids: CASSFKGTGSYEQYF.

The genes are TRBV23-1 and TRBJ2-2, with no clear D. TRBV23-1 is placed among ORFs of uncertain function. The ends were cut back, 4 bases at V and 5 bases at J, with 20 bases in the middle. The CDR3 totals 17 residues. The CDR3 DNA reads TGCGCCAGCAGTCCTTTGTTGTCGAAAAAGGAGACCGGGGAGCTGTTTTTT. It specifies CASSPLLSKKETGELFF.

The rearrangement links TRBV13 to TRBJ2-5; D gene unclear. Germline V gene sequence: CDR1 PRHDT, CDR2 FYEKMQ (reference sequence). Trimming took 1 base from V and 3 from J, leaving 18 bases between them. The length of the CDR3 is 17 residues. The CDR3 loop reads CASSLALGFPDEETQYF. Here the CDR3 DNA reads TGTGCCAGCAGCTTAGCTCTGGGCTTCCCCGACGAAGAGACCCAGTACTTC.

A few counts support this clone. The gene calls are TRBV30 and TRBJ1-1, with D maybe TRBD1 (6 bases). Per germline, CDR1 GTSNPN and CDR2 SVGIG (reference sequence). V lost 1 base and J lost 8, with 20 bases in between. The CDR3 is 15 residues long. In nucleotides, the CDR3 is TGTGCCTGGAGTGCCCCCTCACAGGGTTTTTGGGAAGCTTTCTTT. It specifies CAWSAPSQGFWEAFF.

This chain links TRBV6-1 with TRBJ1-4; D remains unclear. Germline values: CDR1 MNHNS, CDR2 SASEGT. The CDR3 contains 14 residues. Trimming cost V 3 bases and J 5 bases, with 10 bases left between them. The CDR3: CASSDMRQNEKLFF. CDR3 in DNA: TGTGCCAGCAGTGATATGAGGCAGAATGAAAAACTGTTTTTT.

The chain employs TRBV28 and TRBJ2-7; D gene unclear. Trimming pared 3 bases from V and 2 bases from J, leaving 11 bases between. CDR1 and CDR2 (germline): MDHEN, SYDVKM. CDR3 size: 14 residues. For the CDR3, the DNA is TGTGCCAGCAGTTTTGGCGGCGTTACCTACGAGCAGTACTTC. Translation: CASSFGGVTYEQYF.

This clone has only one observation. In DNA form, the CDR3 reads TGTGCCAGCAGCTTATACAGGGGCTCCTACGAGCAGTACTTC. It yields the protein CASSLYRGSYEQYF. V is TRBV11-2 and J is TRBJ2-7; 7 positions match TRBD1. V dropped 2 bases and J dropped 0; count of bases not matched to a gene: 1. CDR3 length equals 14 residues. Per germline, CDR1 SGHAT and CDR2 FQNNGV.

Here the CDR3 reads CASSLVHWTSPAYEQYF. Written as DNA, the CDR3 is TGTGCCAGCTCACTGGTGCATTGGACCTCCCCGGCATACGAGCAGTACTTC. V usage is TRBV18 and J usage is TRBJ2-7; D is unclear. The germline V gene has CDR1 KGHSH and CDR2 LQKENI. V was trimmed by 4 bases and J by 4 bases, leaving 23 bases between them. The CDR3 covers 17 residues.

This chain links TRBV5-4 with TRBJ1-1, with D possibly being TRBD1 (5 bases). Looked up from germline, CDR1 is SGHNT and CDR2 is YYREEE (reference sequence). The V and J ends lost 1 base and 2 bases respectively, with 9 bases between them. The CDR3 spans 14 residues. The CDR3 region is CASSLQGANTEAFF. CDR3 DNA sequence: TGTGCCAGCAGCTTGCAGGGCGCCAACACTGAAGCTTTCTTT.

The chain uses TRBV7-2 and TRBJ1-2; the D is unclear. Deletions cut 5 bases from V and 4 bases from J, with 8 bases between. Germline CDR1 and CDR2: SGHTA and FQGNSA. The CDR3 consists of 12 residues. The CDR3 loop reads CASSDEPYGYTF. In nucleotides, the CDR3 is TGTGCCAGCAGCGACGAGCCCTATGGCTACACCTTC.

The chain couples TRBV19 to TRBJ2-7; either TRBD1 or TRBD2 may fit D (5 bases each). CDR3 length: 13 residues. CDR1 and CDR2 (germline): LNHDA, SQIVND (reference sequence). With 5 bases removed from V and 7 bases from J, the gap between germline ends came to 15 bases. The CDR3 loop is CASSDRHPGEQYF. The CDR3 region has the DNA TGTGCCAGTAGTGACAGACACCCGGGAGAGCAGTACTTC. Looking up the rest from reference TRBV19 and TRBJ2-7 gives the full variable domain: DGGITQSPKYLFRKEGQNVTLSCEQNLNHDAMYWYRQDPGQGLRLIYYSQIVNDFQKGDIAEGYSVSREKKESFPLTVTSAQKNPTAFYLCASSDRHPGEQYFGPGTRLTVT.

The CDR3 nucleotides are TGTGCCAGCACCGCGGGGGACTCTTGGGGCTACACCTTC. It yields the protein CASTAGDSWGYTF. The chain couples TRBV27 to TRBJ1-2; D is possibly TRBD1 (5 bases). The CDR3 covers 13 residues. Germline CDR1 reads MNHEY; CDR2 reads SMNVEV (reference sequence). V was cut by 7 bases and J by 8 bases, with 17 bases left in between.

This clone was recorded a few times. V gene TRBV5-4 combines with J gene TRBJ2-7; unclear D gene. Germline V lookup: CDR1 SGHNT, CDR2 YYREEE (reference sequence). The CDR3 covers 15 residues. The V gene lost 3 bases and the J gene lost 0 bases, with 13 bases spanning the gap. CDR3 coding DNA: TGTGCCAGCAGCTGGATCGGACGGAGCTCCTACGAGCAGTACTTC. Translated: CASSWIGRSSYEQYF. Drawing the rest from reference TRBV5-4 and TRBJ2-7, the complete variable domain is ETGVTQSPTHLIKTRGQQVTLRCSSQSGHNTVSWYQQALGQGPQFIFQYYREEENGRGNFPPRFSGLQFPNYSSELNVNALELDDSALYLCASSWIGRSSYEQYFGPGTRLTVT.

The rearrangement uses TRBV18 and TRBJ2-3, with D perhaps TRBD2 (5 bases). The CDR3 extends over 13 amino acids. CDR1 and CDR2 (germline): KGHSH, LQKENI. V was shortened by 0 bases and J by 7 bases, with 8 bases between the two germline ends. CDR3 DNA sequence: TGTGCCAGCTCACCACCACTGGACTATACGCAGTATTTT. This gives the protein CASSPPLDYTQYF. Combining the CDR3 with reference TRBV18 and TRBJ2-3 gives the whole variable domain NAGVMQNPRHLVRRRGQEARLRCSPMKGHSHVYWYRQLPEEGLKFMVYLQKENIIDESGMPKERFSAEFPKEGPSILRIQQVVRGDSAAYFCASSPPLDYTQYFGPGTRLTVL.

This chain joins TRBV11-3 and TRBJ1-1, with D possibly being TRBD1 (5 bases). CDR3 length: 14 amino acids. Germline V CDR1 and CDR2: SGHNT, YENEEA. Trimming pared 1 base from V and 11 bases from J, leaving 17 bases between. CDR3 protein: CASSLGGVRETAFF. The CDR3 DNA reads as TGTGCCAGCAGCTTAGGGGGTGTCAGGGAGACGGCTTTCTTT.

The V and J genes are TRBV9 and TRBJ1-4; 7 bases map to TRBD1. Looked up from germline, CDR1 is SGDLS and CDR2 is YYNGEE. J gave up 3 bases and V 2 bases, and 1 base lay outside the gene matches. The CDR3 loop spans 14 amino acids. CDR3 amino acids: CASSVGTANEKLFF. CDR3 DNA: TGTGCCAGCAGCGTCGGGACAGCTAATGAAAAACTGTTTTTT.

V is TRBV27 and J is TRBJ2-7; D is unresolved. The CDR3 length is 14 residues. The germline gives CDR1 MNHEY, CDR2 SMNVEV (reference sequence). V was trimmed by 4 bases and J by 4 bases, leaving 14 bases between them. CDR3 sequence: CASSSSRNFYEQYF. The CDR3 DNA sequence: TGTGCCAGCAGTTCCAGTAGGAATTTTTACGAGCAGTACTTC.

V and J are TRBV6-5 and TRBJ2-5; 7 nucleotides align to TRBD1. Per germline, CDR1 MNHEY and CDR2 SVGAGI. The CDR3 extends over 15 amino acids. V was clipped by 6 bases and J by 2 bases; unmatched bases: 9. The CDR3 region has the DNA TGTGCCAGCAGCCCGTACAGGGGTGGACAAGAGACCCAGTACTTC. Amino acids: CASSPYRGGQETQYF.